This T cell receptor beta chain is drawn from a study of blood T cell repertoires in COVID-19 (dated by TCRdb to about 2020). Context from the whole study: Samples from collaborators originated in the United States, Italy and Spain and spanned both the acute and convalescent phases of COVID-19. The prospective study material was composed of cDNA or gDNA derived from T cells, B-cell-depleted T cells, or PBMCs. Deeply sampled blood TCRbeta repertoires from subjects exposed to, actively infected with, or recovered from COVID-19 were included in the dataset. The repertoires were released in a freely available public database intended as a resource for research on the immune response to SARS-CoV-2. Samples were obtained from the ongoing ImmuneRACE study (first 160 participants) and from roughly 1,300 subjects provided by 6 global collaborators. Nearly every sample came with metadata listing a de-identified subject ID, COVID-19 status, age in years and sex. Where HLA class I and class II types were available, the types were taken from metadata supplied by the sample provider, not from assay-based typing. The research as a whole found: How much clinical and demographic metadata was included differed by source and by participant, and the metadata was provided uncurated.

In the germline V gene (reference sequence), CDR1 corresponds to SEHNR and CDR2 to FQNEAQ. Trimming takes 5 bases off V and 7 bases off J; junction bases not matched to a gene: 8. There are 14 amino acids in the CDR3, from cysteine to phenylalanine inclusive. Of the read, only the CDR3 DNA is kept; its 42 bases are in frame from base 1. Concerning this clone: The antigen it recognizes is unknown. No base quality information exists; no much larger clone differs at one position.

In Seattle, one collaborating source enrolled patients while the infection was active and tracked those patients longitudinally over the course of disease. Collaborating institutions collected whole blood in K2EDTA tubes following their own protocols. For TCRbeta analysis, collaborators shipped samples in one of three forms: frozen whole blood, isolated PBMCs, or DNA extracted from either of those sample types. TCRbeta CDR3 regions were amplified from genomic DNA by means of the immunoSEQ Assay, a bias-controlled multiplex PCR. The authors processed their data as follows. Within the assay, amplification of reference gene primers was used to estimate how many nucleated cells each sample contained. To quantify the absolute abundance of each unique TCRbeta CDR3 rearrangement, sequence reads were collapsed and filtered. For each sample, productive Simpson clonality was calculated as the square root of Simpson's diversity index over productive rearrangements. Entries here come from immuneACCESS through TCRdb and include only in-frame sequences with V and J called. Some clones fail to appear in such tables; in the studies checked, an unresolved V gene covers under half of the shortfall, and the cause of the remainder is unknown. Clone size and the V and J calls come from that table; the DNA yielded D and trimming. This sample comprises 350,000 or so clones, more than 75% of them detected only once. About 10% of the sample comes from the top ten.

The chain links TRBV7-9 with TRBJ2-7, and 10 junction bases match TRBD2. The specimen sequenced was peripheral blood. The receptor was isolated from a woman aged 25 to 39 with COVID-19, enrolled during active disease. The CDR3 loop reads CASSPSGGYPEQYF. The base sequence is TGTGCCAGCAGCCCTAGCGGGGGATACCCGGAGCAGTACTTC.